This TCR beta chain originates from a study of blood T cells in healthy people across ages. Worth noting for this clonotype: Antigen: not known.

The CDR3 loop spans 13 amino acids. From germline, CDR1 is SQVTM and CDR2 ANQGSEA. With 8 bases removed from V and 6 bases from J, the gap between germline ends came to 20 bases. Primed by a sample-barcoded 5' primer and a J-beta primer mix, a second PCR proceeded for roughly 7 to 11 cycles. MiXCR was run by TCRdb on the 5' RACE reads, yielding one entry per CDR3 protein. The sample consists of hundreds of thousands of distinct CDR3 sequences, roughly 21% of them appearing once. Whole-study results and caveats: Older age coincided with a roughly linear decline in TCR beta diversity per million T cells. Researchers judged that diversity estimates from one million T cells fell short of true values.

The material sequenced was blood. The V call is TRBV29-1, the J call TRBJ2-7; D unresolved. The clonotype comes from a man in his 70s in good health. The CDR3 is CSFFNTPSSEQYF. As DNA, the CDR3 is TGCAGCTTCTTCAACACTCCGAGTTCCGAGCAGTACTTC.